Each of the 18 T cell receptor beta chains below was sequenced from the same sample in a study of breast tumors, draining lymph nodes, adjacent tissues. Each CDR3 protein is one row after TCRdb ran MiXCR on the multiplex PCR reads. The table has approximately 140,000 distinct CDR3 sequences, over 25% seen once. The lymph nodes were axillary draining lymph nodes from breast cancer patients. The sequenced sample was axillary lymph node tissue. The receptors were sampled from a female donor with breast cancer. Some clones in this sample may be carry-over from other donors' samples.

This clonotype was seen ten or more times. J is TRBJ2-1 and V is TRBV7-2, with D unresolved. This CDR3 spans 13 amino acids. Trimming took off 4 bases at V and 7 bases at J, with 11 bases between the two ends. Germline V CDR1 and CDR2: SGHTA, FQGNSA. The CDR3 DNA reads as TGTGCCAGCAGCTACCTAGGAGTTAATGAGCAGTTCTTC. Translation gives CASSYLGVNEQFF.

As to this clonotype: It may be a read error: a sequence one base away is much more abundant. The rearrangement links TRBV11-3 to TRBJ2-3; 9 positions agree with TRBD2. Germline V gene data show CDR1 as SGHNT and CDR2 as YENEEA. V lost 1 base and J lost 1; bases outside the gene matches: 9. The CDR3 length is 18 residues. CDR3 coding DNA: TGTGCCAGCAGCTTAGGACTAGCGGCGGCCACAGGCACAGATACGCAGTATTTT. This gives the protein CASSLGLAAATGTDTQYF.

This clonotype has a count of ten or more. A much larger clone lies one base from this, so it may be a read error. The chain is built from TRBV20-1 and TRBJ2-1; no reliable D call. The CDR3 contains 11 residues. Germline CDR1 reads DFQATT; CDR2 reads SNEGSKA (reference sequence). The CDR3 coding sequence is TGCAGTGCCACCAGCCTGGGTGAGCAGTCCTTC. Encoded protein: CSATSLGEQSF.

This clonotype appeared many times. CDR3 in DNA: TGTGCCAGCAGGAAGAGGGGAGAGACCCAGTACTTC. Translated, it gives CASRKRGETQYF. The chain combines TRBV6-5 with TRBJ2-5; possibly TRBD1 or TRBD2 for D (5 bases each). The germline V and J ends were trimmed by 6 bases and 4 bases, with 9 bases remaining between them. Germline values: CDR1 MNHEY, CDR2 SVGAGI. This CDR3 is built from 12 residues.

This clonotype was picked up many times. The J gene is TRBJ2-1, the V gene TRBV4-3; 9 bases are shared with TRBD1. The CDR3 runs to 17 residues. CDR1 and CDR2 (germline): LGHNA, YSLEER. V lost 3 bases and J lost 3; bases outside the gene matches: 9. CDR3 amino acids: CASSQSPGQGIYNEQFF. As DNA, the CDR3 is TGCGCCAGCAGCCAGTCCCCGGGACAGGGTATCTACAATGAGCAGTTCTTC.

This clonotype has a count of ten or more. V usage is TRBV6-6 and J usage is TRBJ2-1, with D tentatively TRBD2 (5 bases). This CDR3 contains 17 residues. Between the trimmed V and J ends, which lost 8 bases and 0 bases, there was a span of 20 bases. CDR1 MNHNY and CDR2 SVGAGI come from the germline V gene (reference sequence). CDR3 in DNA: TGTGCCAGCCAAAAGCTAGAAGCGGACGGCTCCTACAATGAGCAGTTCTTC. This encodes CASQKLEADGSYNEQFF.

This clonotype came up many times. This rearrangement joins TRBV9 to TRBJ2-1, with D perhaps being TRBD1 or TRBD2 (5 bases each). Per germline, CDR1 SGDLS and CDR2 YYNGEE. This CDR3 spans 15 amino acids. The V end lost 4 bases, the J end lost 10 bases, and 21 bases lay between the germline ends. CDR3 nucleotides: TGTGCCAGCAGCAATCCTTCTACGGGGCTCCGCGAGCAGTTCTTC. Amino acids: CASSNPSTGLREQFF.

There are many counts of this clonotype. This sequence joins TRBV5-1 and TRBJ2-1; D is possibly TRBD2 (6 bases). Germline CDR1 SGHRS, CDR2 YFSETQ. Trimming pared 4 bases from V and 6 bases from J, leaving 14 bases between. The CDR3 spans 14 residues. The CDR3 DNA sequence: TGCGCCAGCAGCCGCAATAGCGGCCCCAATGAGCAGTTCTTC. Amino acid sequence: CASSRNSGPNEQFF.

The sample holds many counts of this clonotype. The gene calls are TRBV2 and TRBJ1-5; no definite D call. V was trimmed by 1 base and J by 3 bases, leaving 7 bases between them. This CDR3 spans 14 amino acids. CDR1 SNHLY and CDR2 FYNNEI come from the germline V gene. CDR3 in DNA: TGTGCCAGCAGTGAAGACAATAACAATCAGCCCCAGCATTTT. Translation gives CASSEDNNNQPQHF.

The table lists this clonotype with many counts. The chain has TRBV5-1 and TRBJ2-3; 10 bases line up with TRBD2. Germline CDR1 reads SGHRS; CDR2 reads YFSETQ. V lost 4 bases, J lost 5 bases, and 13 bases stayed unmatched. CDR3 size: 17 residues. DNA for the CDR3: TGCGCCAGCAGCCTATCCTTAGCGGGGGGATGGGGAGATACGCAGTATTTT. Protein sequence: CASSLSLAGGWGDTQYF.

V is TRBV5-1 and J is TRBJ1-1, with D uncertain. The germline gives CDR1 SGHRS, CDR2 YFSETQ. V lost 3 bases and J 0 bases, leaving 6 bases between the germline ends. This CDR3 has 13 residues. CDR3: CASSSRMNTEAFF. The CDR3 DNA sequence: TGCGCCAGCAGCTCCAGGATGAACACTGAAGCTTTCTTT.

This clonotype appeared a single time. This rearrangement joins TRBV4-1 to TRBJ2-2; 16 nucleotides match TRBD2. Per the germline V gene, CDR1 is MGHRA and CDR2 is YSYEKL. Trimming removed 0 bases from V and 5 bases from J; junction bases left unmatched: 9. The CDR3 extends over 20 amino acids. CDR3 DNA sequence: TGCGCCAGCAGCCAAGAGTCATTGGGACTAGCGGGGGGGCGGACCGGGGAGCTGTTTTTT. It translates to CASSQESLGLAGGRTGELFF.

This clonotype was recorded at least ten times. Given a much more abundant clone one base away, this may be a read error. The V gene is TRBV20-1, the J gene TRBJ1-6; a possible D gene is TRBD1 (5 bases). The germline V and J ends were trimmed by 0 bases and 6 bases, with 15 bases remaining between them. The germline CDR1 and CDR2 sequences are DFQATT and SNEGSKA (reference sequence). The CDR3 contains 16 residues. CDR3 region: CSARDGGEISNSPLHF. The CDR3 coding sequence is TGCAGTGCTAGAGATGGGGGTGAGATCTCTAATTCACCCCTCCACTTT.

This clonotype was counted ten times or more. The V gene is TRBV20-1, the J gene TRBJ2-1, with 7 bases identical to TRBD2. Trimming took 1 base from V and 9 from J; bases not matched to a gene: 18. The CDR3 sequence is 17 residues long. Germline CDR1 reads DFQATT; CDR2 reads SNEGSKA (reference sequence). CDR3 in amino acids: CSARVSSGRVIQGEQFF. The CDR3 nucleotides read TGCAGTGCTAGAGTCTCTAGCGGTCGGGTCATTCAGGGTGAGCAGTTCTTC.

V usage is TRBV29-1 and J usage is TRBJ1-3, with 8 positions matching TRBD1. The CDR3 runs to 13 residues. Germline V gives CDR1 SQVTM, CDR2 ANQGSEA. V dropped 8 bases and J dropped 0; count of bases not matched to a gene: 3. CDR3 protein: CSFTGGSGNTIYF. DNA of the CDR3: TGCAGCTTTACAGGGGGCTCTGGAAACACCATATATTTT.

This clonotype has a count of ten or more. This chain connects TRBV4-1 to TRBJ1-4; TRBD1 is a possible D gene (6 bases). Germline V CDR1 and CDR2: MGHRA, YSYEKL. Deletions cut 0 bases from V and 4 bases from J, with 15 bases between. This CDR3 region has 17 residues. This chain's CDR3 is CASSQEGGRSVNEKLFF. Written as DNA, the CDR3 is TGCGCCAGCAGCCAAGAGGGGGGGCGATCGGTTAATGAAAAACTGTTTTTT.

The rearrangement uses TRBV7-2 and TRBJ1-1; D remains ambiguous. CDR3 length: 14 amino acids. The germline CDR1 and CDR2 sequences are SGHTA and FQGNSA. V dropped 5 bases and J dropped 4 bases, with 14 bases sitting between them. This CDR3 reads CASSRVQFLTEAFF. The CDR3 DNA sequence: TGTGCCAGCAGCAGGGTCCAGTTCCTCACTGAAGCTTTCTTT.

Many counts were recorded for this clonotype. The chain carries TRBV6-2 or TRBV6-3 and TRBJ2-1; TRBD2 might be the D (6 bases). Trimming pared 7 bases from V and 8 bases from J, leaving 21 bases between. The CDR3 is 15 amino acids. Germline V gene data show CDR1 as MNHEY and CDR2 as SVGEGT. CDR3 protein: CASKKLGGSWYEQFF. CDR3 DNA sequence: TGTGCCAGCAAAAAGTTGGGGGGTTCGTGGTATGAGCAGTTCTTC.